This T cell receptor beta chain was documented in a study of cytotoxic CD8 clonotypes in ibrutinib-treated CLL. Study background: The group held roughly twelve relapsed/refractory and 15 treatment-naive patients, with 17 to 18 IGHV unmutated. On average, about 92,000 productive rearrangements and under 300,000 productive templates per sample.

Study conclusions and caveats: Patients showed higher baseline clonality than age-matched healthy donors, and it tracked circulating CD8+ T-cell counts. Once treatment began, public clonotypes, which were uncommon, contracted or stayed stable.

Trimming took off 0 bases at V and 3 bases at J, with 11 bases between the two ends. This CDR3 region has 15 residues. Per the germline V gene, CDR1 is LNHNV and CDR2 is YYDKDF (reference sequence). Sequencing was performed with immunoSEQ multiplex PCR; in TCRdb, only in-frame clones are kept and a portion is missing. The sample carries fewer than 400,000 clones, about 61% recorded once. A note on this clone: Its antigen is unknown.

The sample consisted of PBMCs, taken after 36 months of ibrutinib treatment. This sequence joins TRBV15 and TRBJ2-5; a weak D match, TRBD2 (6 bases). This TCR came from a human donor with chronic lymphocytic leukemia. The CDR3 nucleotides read TGTGCCACCAGCAGAGATGGGTCGGGAGAAGAGACCCAGTACTTC. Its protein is CATSRDGSGEETQYF.